This TCR beta chain was obtained from a study of T cells after yellow fever vaccination. 5'RACE template switching generated TCR cDNA, adding a universal primer site and UMIs. One entry per CDR3 protein, called by TCRdb with MiXCR from the 5' RACE reads. Altogether roughly 250,000 distinct CDR3 sequences are present, 13% being singletons, with the ten largest covering roughly 0.5%. Regarding this clonotype: Antigen unknown.

Study observations and caveats: Repertoires obtained by FACS sorting could include abundant clonotypes that entered as contaminants from the bulk population. Reappearance after the booster was observed for most primary-vaccination clones (about 97% CD4, about 86% CD8).

The sample was CD4+ T cells sorted from PBMCs, taken 45 days after the yellow fever booster vaccination. This sequence was found in a man aged 30 to 39 who received the YFV17D yellow fever vaccine.

The DNA of the CDR3 is TGTGCCAGCAGTCAGACGACTAGCGGGGTGAATGAGCAGTACTTC. Its protein is CASSQTTSGVNEQYF. The chain uses TRBV6-1 and TRBJ2-7; 11 positions match TRBD2. Germline values: CDR1 MNHNS, CDR2 SASEGT. There are 15 residues in the CDR3. V lost 5 bases, J lost 7 bases, and 10 bases stayed unmatched.